This TCR beta chain stems from a study of identical twins' blood T cells. Study at large: Around 50 million reads covered about six alpha-chain and about six beta-chain libraries.

TCRdb passed the 5' RACE reads through MiXCR, listing each CDR3 protein once. In the table there are roughly 340,000 distinct CDR3 sequences, about 28% of which are singletons. This clonotype showed up just a few times. Likely shared infections and vaccines: all three twin pairs were reared together. The V gene's germline CDR1 is SGHVS and CDR2 FQNEAQ. The CDR3 loop spans 12 amino acids. Trimming removed 3 bases from V and 13 bases from J, with 13 bases in between. The V gene is TRBV7-8, the J gene TRBJ2-1; D may correspond to TRBD1 or TRBD2 (5 bases each). The sample consisted of PBMCs. The receptor was derived from a woman aged 18 to 55 in good health. CDR3 in DNA: TGTGCCAGCAGCTTGGGGGTTTCGCCCCAGTTCTTC. It is translated as CASSLGVSPQFF.